The 25 T cell receptor beta chains below come from one sample, sequenced in a study of T cells in Graves' hyperthyroidism and ophthalmopathy. Amplified TCR beta CDR3 regions came from RNA transcripts. During a first-round RT-PCR of the TCR CDR3, the HTBI primer set was used. TCRdb analysed the multiplex PCR reads with MiXCR anew, one entry per CDR3 protein. The table records about 570,000 distinct CDR3 sequences, roughly 50% of them present only once. Sequenced: peripheral blood or thyroid tissue (not recorded which). Receptors originate from an adult woman with Graves' disease, either hyperthyroidism or ophthalmopathy (not recorded which).

This clonotype was seen a handful of times. The gene calls are TRBV12-3 or TRBV12-4 and TRBJ1-5; possible D gene TRBD1, 6 bases. The CDR3 extends over 15 amino acids. V was trimmed by 2 bases and J by 2 bases, leaving 10 bases between them. CDR3 nucleotide sequence: TGTGCCAGCAGTTTATCCGGGGGCGGCAATCAGCCCCAGCATTTT. Translated: CASSLSGGGNQPQHF.

Remarks on this clonotype: This may be a read error: a much more frequent sequence differs by one nucleotide. The J gene is TRBJ2-7, the V gene TRBV6-6; 7 positions match TRBD2. This CDR3 has 13 residues. Germline assignment: CDR1 MNHNY and CDR2 SVGAGI (reference sequence). The ends lost 6 bases at V and 8 bases at J; junction bases unmatched: 10. CDR3 loop: CASSRVGRGKQYF. CDR3 DNA sequence: TGTGCCAGCAGCCGGGTGGGGAGGGGCAAGCAGTACTTC.

This clonotype was observed a handful of times. DNA of the CDR3: TGTGCCAGCAGTTTAGGGACACAAAGTTATGGCTACACCTTC. Translation: CASSLGTQSYGYTF. V gene TRBV12-3 or TRBV12-4 combines with J gene TRBJ1-2; possibly TRBD1 for D (5 bases). This CDR3 comprises 14 residues. The V and J ends lost 1 base and 5 bases respectively, with 11 bases between them.

This clonotype was detected many times. The V and J genes are TRBV29-1 and TRBJ2-2, with 7 bases that match TRBD2. CDR1 and CDR2 from the germline V gene are SQVTM and ANQGSEA. The V and J ends lost 3 bases and 1 base, in that order; junction bases with no gene match: 2. The length of the CDR3 is 14 residues. The CDR3 reads CSVDSGGNTGELFF. The CDR3 nucleotides read TGCAGCGTTGACTCGGGAGGGAACACCGGGGAGCTGTTTTTT.

V gene TRBV14 combines with J gene TRBJ1-1; D gene ambiguous. From germline, CDR1 is SGHDN and CDR2 FVKESK. This CDR3 spans 11 amino acids. V lost 1 base and J 11 bases, leaving 8 bases between the germline ends. The CDR3 bases are TGTGCCAGCAGCCAAGGTTTAATGGCTTTCTTT. This sequence encodes CASSQGLMAFF. The complete variable domain, with remaining parts taken from reference TRBV14 and TRBJ1-1, reads EAGVTQFPSHSVIEKGQTVTLRCDPISGHDNLYWYRRVMGKEIKFLLHFVKESKQDESGMPNNRFLAERTGGTYSTLKVQPAELEDSGVYFCASSQGLMAFFGQGTRLTVV.

This chain connects TRBV20-1 to TRBJ1-6, with D possibly TRBD1 on 6 matching bases. This CDR3 has 15 amino acids. V lost 1 base and J lost 3, with 10 bases in between. CDR1 is DFQATT, CDR2 SNEGSKA, per germline (reference sequence). In nucleotides, the CDR3 is TGCAGTGCTAGAGCCACAGGGTTCTATAATTCACCCCTCCACTTT. This codes for CSARATGFYNSPLHF.

The J gene is TRBJ2-5, the V gene TRBV7-3; 9 nucleotides line up with TRBD1. V lost 4 bases and J lost 4; bases outside the gene matches: 4. There are 14 residues in the CDR3. CDR1 and CDR2 from the germline V gene are SGHTA and FQGTGA. CDR3 region: CASSYRGRGETQYF. The CDR3 DNA reads TGTGCCAGCAGCTACAGGGGGCGCGGAGAGACCCAGTACTTC.

This clonotype was detected only once. This CDR3 reads CASSETGGWQPQHF. CDR3 coding DNA: TGTGCCAGCAGTGAAACAGGGGGATGGCAGCCCCAGCATTTT. The rearrangement uses TRBV2 and TRBJ1-5; 8 nucleotides agree with TRBD1. V was pared by 2 bases and J by 7 bases, with 4 bases of the junction left unmatched. Germline CDR1 and CDR2: SNHLY and FYNNEI. This CDR3 has 14 amino acids.

This clonotype was counted only a few times. The rearrangement uses TRBV15 and TRBJ1-6, with 8 bases matching TRBD1. The V gene end was trimmed by 0 bases and the J gene end by 6 bases; junction bases not matched to a gene: 13. The CDR3 runs 19 residues. The germline V gene has CDR1 LNHNV and CDR2 YYDKDF (reference sequence). Here the CDR3 reads CATSRDGPGGDAVNSPLHF. The CDR3 DNA reads as TGTGCCACCAGCAGAGATGGACCAGGGGGCGACGCCGTTAATTCACCCCTCCACTTT.

The chain joins TRBV10-3 to TRBJ2-2, with 9 bases lining up with TRBD1. Looked up from germline, CDR1 is ENHRY and CDR2 is SYGVKD. After removal of 4 bases from V and 8 bases from J, the junction contained 2 bases not matched to a gene. The CDR3 has 13 residues. CDR3 sequence: CAISGDREGELFF. The CDR3 bases are TGTGCCATCAGTGGGGACAGGGAAGGGGAGCTGTTTTTT.

This clonotype was counted at least ten times. The chain recombines TRBV6-1 with TRBJ1-1; perhaps TRBD1 as D (6 bases). This CDR3 comprises 16 residues. The germline V gene has CDR1 MNHNS and CDR2 SASEGT. Trimming took off 6 bases at V and 1 base at J, with 18 bases between the two ends. This chain's CDR3 is CASSSQPGHPNTEAFF. The DNA of the CDR3 is TGTGCCAGCAGCAGTCAACCGGGACACCCGAACACTGAAGCTTTCTTT.

Details on this clonotype: A much larger clone lies a single base off, so this may be a read error. The chain links TRBV3-1 to TRBJ2-5; no reliable D call. CDR1 LGHDT and CDR2 YNNKEL come from the germline V gene (reference sequence). This CDR3 contains 18 residues. In nucleotides, the CDR3 is TGTGCCAGCAGCCAAGAGTCTCAGATCAGGACGTTGCAAGAGACCCAGTGCTTC. This encodes CASSQESQIRTLQETQCF.

This clonotype was seen only once. This chain links TRBV12-3 or TRBV12-4 with TRBJ1-1; D gene unclear. Trimming stripped 4 bases from V and 3 bases from J, with 18 bases between. The CDR3 covers 16 residues. CDR3 nucleotide sequence: TGTGCCAGCAGTTCCCGGCGGGCCTATGGCTACACTGAAGCTTTCTTT. As protein: CASSSRRAYGYTEAFF.

This rearrangement joins TRBV7-2 to TRBJ1-5, with a weak D call TRBD1 (6 bases). This CDR3 spans 13 amino acids. V lost 4 bases and J 11 bases, leaving 15 bases between the germline ends. Germline lookup yields CDR1 SGHTA and CDR2 FQGNSA. Here the CDR3 DNA reads TGTGCCAGCAGCTCCCAGGGGCGAGAGACCCAGCATTTT. This gives the protein CASSSQGRETQHF.

The gene calls are TRBV5-1 and TRBJ1-3; 11 nucleotides align to TRBD1. The ends lost 4 bases at V and 12 bases at J; junction bases unmatched: 12. Germline CDR1 reads SGHRS; CDR2 reads YFSETQ. The CDR3 sequence is 15 residues long. DNA of the CDR3: TGCGCCAGCAGCCCGGCCGGGACAGGGACAGGGGGCATATATTTT. This sequence encodes CASSPAGTGTGGIYF. Supplemented by reference TRBV5-1 and TRBJ1-3, the full variable domain reads KAGVTQTPRYLIKTRGQQVTLSCSPISGHRSVSWYQQTPGQGLQFLFEYFSETQRNKGNFPGRFSGRQFSNSRSEMNVSTLELGDSALYLCASSPAGTGTGGIYFGEGSWLTVV.

V and J are TRBV6-5 and TRBJ2-7, with TRBD2 matching 9 bases. With V trimmed by 2 bases and J by 3 bases, 8 bases remained unmatched. Per the germline V gene, CDR1 is MNHEY and CDR2 is SVGAGI. The CDR3 is made up of 16 amino acids. CDR3 DNA: TGTGCCAGCAGTTACGCAGGTAGCGGGAGCAGCTACGAGCAGTACTTC. Residues: CASSYAGSGSSYEQYF.

This clonotype was counted at least ten times. The gene calls are TRBV9 and TRBJ1-2; D is unresolved. Looked up from germline, CDR1 is SGDLS and CDR2 is YYNGEE. The CDR3 loop spans 14 amino acids. V was trimmed by 4 bases and J by 2 bases, leaving 12 bases between them. The CDR3 nucleotides read TGTGCCAGCAGCAAACAACAGACCAACTATGGCTACACCTTC. Amino acids: CASSKQQTNYGYTF.

J is TRBJ1-2 and V is TRBV6-5; a possible D gene is TRBD1 (5 bases). V lost 4 bases and J lost 8, with 14 bases in between. In germline, CDR1 is MNHEY, CDR2 SVGAGI. This CDR3 has 13 amino acids. The CDR3 is CASSWPGRRGYTF. In DNA, the CDR3 is TGTGCCAGCAGTTGGCCGGGACGGAGGGGCTACACCTTC.

CDR3 in DNA: TGTGCCAGCAGCCTCACACAGGTCGGTTTTGACGAGCAGTACTTC. Its translation: CASSLTQVGFDEQYF. The genes are TRBV7-9 and TRBJ2-7; maybe TRBD1 (5 bases). Germline V gene lookup returns CDR1 SEHNR and CDR2 FQNEAQ (reference sequence). CDR3 length: 15 residues. V was shortened by 5 bases and J by 5 bases, with 19 bases between the two germline ends. Filled out from reference TRBV7-9 and TRBJ2-7, the complete variable domain reads DTGVSQNPRHKITKRGQNVTFRCDPISEHNRLYWYRQTLGQGPEFLTYFQNEAQLEKSRLLSDRFSAERPKGSFSTLEIQRTEQGDSAMYLCASSLTQVGFDEQYFGPGTRLTVT.

Only a few counts were recorded for this clonotype. A much larger clone is a single base away; this may be a read error. The V and J genes are TRBV19 and TRBJ2-7; D may be TRBD2 (6 bases). Germline V gene data show CDR1 as LNHDA and CDR2 as SQIVND (reference sequence). This CDR3 spans 15 amino acids. CDR3 DNA: TGTGGCAGTAGTATACTCGGGGGACGAGGAGGCGAGCAGTACTTC. Amino acid sequence: CGSSILGGRGGEQYF. Together with reference TRBV19 and TRBJ2-7, the CDR3 gives the full variable domain: DGGITQSPKYLFRKEGQNVTLSCEQNLNHDAMYWYRQDPGQGLRLIYYSQIVNDFQKGDIAEGYSVSREKKESFPLTVTSAQKNPTAFYLCGSSILGGRGGEQYFGPGTRLTVT.

This clonotype has ten or more counts. This chain connects TRBV20-1 to TRBJ2-5; D remains unclear. The V end was cut by 3 bases, the J end by 3 bases, with 20 bases between. The CDR3 is made up of 16 amino acids. CDR1 and CDR2 (germline): DFQATT, SNEGSKA (reference sequence). CDR3: CSASFLARRSKETQYF. CDR3 sequence (DNA): TGCAGTGCTAGTTTCCTGGCCAGGCGCAGCAAAGAGACCCAGTACTTC.

The chain recombines TRBV2 with TRBJ2-6; 7 bases are a match to TRBD1. CDR1 is SNHLY and CDR2 is FYNNEI in the germline V gene. V lost 5 bases, J lost 12 bases, and 7 bases stayed unmatched. The CDR3 runs 13 residues. The CDR3 sequence is CASSPGGTSVLTF. The CDR3 DNA reads as TGTGCCAGCAGTCCAGGGGGTACTAGCGTCCTGACTTTC.

This clonotype was counted at least ten times. The chain uses TRBV7-6 and TRBJ2-5; no clear D. Germline lookup yields CDR1 SGHVS and CDR2 FNYEAQ. With 4 bases removed from V and 4 bases from J, the gap between germline ends came to 4 bases. The CDR3 sequence is 11 residues long. The CDR3 coding sequence is TGTGCCAGCAGCTCCGCAGAGACCCAGTACTTC. As protein: CASSSAETQYF.

V is TRBV7-8 and J is TRBJ1-5; weak D call: TRBD1 (6 bases). The CDR3 spans 15 residues. With 8 bases removed from V and 3 bases from J, the gap between germline ends came to 17 bases. Germline-derived CDR1 and CDR2 are SGHVS and FQNEAQ. CDR3 bases: TGTGCCAGCGCGTTGTGGGGGGCGATCAATCAGCCCCAGCATTTT. Protein product: CASALWGAINQPQHF.

This clonotype has a handful of counts. The chain joins TRBV7-9 to TRBJ1-6, with unresolved D. CDR1 and CDR2 from the germline V gene are SEHNR and FQNEAQ (reference sequence). CDR3 length: 14 residues. Trimming stripped 1 base from V and 10 bases from J, with 11 bases between. CDR3 protein: CASSLVLGASPLHF. The CDR3 DNA follows: TGTGCCAGCAGCTTAGTTCTCGGAGCGTCACCCCTCCACTTT.